The T cell receptor (beta chain) described here comes from a study of shared clonotypes between healthy human individuals. Clones were read by immunoSEQ multiplex PCR, and TCRdb kept only the in-frame ones, dropping some. The table lists millions of clones, about 93% of them singletons. Naive CD8 cells lacked CD45RO, underwent positive selection for CCR7 and left out terminally differentiated effector memory CD45RA+ cells. Caucasian adults residing in Nashville, Tennessee made up all the donors. The V gene's germline CDR1 is SEHNR and CDR2 FQNEAQ (reference sequence). V lost 5 bases and J 1 base, leaving 7 bases between the germline ends. The CDR3 runs 13 residues.

The sequencing input was naive CD8+ T cells from PBMCs. The TCR originated in a man younger than 30 in good health. Some clones in this sample may be carry-over from other donors' samples. The chain carries TRBV7-9 and TRBJ2-3, with no clear D. CDR3 region: CASSHIGTDTQYF. CDR3 coding DNA: TGTGCCAGCAGCCACATTGGCACAGATACGCAGTATTTT.